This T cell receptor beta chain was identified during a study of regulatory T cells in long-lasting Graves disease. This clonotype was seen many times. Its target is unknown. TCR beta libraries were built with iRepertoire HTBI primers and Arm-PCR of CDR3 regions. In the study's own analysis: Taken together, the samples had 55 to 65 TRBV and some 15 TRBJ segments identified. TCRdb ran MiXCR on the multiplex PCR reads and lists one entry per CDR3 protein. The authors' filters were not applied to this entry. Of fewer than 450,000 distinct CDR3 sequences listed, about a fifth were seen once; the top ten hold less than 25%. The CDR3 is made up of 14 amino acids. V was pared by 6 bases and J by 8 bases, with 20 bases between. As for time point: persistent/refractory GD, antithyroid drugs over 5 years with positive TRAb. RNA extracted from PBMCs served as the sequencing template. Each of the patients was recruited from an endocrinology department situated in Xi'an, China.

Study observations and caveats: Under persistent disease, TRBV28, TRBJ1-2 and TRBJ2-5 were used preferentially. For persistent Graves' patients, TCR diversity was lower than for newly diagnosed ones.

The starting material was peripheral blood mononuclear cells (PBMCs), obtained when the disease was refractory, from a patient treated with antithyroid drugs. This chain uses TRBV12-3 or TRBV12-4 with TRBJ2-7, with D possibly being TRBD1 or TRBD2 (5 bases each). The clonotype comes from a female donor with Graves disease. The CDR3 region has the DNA TGTGCCAGCAGCTCAATCAGGGACCCCTCTCAGCAGTACTTC. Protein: CASSSIRDPSQQYF.